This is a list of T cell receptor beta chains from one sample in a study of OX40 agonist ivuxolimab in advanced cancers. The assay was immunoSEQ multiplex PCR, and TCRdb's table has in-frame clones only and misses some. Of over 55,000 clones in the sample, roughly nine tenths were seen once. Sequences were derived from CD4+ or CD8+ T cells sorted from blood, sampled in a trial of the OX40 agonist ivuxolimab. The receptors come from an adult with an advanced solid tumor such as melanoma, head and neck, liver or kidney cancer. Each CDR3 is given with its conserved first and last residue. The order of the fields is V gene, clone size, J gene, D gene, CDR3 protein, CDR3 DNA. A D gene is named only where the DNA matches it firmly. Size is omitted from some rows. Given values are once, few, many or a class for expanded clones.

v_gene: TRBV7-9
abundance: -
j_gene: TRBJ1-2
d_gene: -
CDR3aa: CASSRGTAQGYTF
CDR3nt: TGTGCCAGCAGCAGAGGGACGGCTCAGGGCTACACCTTC

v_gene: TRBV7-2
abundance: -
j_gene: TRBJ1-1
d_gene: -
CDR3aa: CASSLVTGLAEAFF
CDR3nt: TGTGCCAGCAGCTTAGTTACGGGGCTCGCTGAAGCTTTCTTT

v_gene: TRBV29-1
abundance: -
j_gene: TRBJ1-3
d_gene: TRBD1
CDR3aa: CSGGQGRDTIYF
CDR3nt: TGCAGCGGCGGACAGGGGCGCGACACCATATATTTT

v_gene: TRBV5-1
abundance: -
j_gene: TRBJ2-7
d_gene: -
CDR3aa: CASSLLEDEQYF
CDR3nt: TGCGCCAGCAGCTTGTTAGAGGACGAGCAGTACTTC

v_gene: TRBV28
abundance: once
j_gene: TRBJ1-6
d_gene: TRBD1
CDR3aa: CASRPRGGAGGPSPLHF
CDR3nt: TGTGCCAGCAGGCCCCGAGGGGGCGCGGGGGGACCTTCACCCCTCCACTTT

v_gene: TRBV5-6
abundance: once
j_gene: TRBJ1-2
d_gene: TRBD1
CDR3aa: CASSLTGAHGYTF
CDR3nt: TGTGCCAGCAGCTTGACAGGGGCGCATGGCTACACCTTC

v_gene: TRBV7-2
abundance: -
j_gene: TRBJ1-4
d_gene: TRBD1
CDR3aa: CASSLDGTGGIGEKLFF
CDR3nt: TGTGCCAGCAGCTTAGATGGGACAGGGGGTATAGGAGAAAAACTGTTTTTT

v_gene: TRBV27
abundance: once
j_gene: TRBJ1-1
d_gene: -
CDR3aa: CASRIRPGHTEAFF
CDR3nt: TGTGCCAGCAGAATAAGGCCGGGTCACACTGAAGCTTTCTTT

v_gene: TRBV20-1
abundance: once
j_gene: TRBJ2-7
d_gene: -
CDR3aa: CSAGRAYEQYF
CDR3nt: TGCAGTGCGGGGCGGGCCTACGAGCAGTACTTC

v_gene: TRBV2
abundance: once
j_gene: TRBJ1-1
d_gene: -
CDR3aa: CASQFTGNTEAFF
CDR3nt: TGTGCCAGCCAATTCACAGGGAACACTGAAGCTTTCTTT

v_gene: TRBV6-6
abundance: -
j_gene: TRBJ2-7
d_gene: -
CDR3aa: CASSTNLRLNYEQYF
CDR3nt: TGTGCCAGCAGCACCAATCTTAGACTCAACTACGAGCAGTACTTC

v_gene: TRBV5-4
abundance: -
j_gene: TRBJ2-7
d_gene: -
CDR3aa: CASSYGVHSSYEQYF
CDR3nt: TGTGCCAGCAGCTACGGGGTCCACAGCTCCTACGAGCAGTACTTC

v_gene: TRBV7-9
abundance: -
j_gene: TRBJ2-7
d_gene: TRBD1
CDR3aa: CASSSDRVTGEQYF
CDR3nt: TGTGCCAGCAGCTCGGACAGGGTGACGGGCGAGCAGTACTTC

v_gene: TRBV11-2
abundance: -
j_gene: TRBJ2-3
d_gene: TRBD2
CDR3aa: CASSSRLAGSSDTQYF
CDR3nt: TGTGCCAGCAGCTCCCGACTAGCGGGAAGTTCAGATACGCAGTATTTT

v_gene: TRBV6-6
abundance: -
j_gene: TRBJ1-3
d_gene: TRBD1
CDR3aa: CASSQQGSGNTIYF
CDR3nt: TGTGCCAGCAGCCAACAGGGGTCTGGAAACACCATATATTTT

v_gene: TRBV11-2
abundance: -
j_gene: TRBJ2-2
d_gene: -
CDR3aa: CASSSLARINTGELFF
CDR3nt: TGTGCCAGCAGCTCCCTGGCAAGAATAAACACCGGGGAGCTGTTTTTT

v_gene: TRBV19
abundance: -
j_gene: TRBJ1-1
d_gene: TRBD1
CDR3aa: CASRWTGRTGVDTEAFF
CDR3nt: TGTGCCAGTAGATGGACAGGCCGGACGGGGGTTGACACTGAAGCTTTCTTT

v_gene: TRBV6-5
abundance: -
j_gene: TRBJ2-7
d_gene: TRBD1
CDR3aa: CASSYAGQGYEQYF
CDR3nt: TGTGCCAGCAGTTACGCCGGACAGGGGTACGAGCAGTACTTC